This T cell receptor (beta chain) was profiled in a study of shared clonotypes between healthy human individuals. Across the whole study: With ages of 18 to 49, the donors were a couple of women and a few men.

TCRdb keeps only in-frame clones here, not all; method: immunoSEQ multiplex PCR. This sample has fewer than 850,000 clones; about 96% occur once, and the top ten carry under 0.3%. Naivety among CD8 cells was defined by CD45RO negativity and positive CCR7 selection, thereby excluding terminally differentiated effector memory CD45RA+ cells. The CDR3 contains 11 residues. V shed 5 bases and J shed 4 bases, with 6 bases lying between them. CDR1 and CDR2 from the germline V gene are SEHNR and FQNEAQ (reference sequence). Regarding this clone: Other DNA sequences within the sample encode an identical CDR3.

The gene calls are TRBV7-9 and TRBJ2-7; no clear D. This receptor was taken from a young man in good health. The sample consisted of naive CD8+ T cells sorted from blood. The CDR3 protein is CASSASYEQYF. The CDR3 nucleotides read TGTGCCAGCAGCGCCTCGTACGAGCAGTACTTC. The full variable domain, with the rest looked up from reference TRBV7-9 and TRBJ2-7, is DTGVSQNPRHKITKRGQNVTFRCDPISEHNRLYWYRQTLGQGPEFLTYFQNEAQLEKSRLLSDRFSAERPKGSFSTLEIQRTEQGDSAMYLCASSASYEQYFGPGTRLTVT.